Sequencing of this TCR beta chain was carried out in a study of blood T cell repertoires in COVID-19. Study context: Both acute and convalescent COVID-19 samples were obtained from the United States, Italy and Spain. Nucleic acid was either cDNA or gDNA, and it came from T cells, B-cell-depleted T cells, or PBMCs.

V lost 6 bases to trimming and J lost 2 bases; unmatched junction nucleotides: 4. The CDR3 covers 14 residues. Per germline, CDR1 ENHRY and CDR2 SYGVKD. Methods used by the authors: Reference gene primers were amplified, and this amplification served to estimate nucleated cell counts. Clones were sequenced by immunoSEQ multiplex PCR, and TCRdb holds only the in-frame ones, with some missing. V and J calls plus clone size are reproduced from that table; the DNA served to infer D and trimming. The sample holds roughly 230,000 clones; around 82% are singletons and the top ten take less than 5.5%. The clonotype originates from a middle-aged man with active or convalescent COVID-19. The rearrangement uses TRBV10-3 and TRBJ2-7; 10 bases match TRBD2. The sequencing input was peripheral blood. The CDR3 DNA follows: TGTGCCATCAGGGTTAGCGGGGGGACCTACGAGCAGTACTTC. It translates to CAIRVSGGTYEQYF.